The T cell receptor (beta chain) under discussion was sequenced for a study of blood T cell repertoires in COVID-19. Study details: Whether acute or convalescent, the COVID-19 samples came from the United States, Italy and Spain. Sources were T cells, B-cell-depleted T cells, or PBMCs; the material itself was cDNA or gDNA.

Followed longitudinally, the Seattle patients had been enrolled during active infection. Germline CDR1 is MDHEN and CDR2 is SYDVKM. CDR3 size: 16 residues. Trimming shortened V by 7 bases and J by 8 bases, and 23 bases separated the two germline ends. In the authors' workflow: Amplifying reference gene primers gave estimates of nucleated cell counts. The table came from immunoSEQ multiplex PCR; TCRdb's copy has only in-frame clones and leaves some out. D and trimming were read from the DNA, whereas the V and J calls and clone size are those reported in that table. The sample holds fewer than 350,000 clones, around 90% seen once.

This receptor was taken from a young woman with COVID-19, enrolled during active disease. V and J are TRBV28 and TRBJ1-4, with a possible D match to TRBD1 (5 bases). Sequences were obtained from peripheral blood. Here the CDR3 reads CASISAGPGGGEKLFF. As DNA, the CDR3 is TGTGCCAGCATCAGCGCGGGGCCCGGCGGAGGCGAAAAACTGTTTTTT.